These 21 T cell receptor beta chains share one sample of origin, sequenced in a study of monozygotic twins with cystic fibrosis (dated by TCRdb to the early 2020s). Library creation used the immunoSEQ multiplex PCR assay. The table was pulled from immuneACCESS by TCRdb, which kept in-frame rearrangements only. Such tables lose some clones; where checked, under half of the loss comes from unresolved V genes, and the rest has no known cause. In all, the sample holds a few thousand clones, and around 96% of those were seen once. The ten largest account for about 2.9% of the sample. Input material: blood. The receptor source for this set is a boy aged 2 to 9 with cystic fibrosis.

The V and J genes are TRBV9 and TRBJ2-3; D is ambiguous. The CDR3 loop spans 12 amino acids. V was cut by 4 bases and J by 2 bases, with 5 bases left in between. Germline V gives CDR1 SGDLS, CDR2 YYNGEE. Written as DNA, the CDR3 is TGTGCCAGCAGCCAACCCACAGATACGCAGTATTTT. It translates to CASSQPTDTQYF.

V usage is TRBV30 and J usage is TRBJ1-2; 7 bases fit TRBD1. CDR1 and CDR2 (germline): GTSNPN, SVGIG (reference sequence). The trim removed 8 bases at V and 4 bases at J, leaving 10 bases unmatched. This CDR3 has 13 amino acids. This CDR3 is CAGDSEGPYGYTF. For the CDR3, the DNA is TGTGCCGGGGACAGCGAGGGCCCCTATGGCTACACCTTC.

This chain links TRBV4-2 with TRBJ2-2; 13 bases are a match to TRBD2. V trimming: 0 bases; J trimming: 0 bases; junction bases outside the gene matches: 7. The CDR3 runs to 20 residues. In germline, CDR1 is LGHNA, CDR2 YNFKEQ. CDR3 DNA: TGTGCCAGCAGCCAAGAAAGGGGACTAGCGGGGCCGGCGAACACCGGGGAGCTGTTTTTT. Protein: CASSQERGLAGPANTGELFF.

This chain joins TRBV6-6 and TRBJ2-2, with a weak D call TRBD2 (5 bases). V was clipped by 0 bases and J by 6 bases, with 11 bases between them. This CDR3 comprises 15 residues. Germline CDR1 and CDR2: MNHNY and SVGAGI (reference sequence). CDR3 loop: CASSYSRRPAGELFF. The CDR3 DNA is TGTGCCAGCAGTTACTCGCGGAGGCCGGCCGGGGAGCTGTTTTTT.

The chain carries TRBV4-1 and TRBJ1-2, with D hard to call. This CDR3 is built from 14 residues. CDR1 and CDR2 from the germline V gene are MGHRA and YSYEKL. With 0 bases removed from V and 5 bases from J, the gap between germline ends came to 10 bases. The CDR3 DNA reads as TGCGCCAGCAGCCAAGATCTGACACATTATGGCTACACCTTC. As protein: CASSQDLTHYGYTF.

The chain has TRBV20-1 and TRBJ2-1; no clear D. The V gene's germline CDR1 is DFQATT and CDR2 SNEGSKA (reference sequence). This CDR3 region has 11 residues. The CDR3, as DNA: TGCAGCGCCGTTCAACACAATGAGCAGTTCTTC. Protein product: CSAVQHNEQFF.

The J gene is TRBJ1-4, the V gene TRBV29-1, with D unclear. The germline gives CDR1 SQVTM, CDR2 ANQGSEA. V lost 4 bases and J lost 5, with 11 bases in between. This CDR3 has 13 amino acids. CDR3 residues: CSVASEVNEKLFF. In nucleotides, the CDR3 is TGCAGCGTTGCGAGTGAGGTCAATGAAAAACTGTTTTTT.

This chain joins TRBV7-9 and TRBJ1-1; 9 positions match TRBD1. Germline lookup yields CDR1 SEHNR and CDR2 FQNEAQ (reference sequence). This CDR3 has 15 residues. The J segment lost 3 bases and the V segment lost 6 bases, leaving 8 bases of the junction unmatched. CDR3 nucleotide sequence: TGTGCCAGCAGAACGAACAGGGGGCGAGACACTGAAGCTTTCTTT. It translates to CASRTNRGRDTEAFF. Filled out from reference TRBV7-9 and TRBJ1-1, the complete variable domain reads DTGVSQNPRHKITKRGQNVTFRCDPISEHNRLYWYRQTLGQGPEFLTYFQNEAQLEKSRLLSDRFSAERPKGSFSTLEIQRTEQGDSAMYLCASRTNRGRDTEAFFGQGTRLTVV.

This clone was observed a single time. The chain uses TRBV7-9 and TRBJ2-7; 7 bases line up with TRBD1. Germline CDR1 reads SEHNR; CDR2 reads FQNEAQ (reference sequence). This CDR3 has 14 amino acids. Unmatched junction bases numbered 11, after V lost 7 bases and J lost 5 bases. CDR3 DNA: TGTGCCAGCATCAAGACAGGGAAGGTTGACGAGCAGTACGTC. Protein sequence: CASIKTGKVDEQYV.

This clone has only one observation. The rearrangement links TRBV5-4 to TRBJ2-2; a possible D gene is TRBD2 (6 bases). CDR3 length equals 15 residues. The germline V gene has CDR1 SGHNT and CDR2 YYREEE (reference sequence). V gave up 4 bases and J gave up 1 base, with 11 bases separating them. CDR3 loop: CASSPGLLNTGELFF. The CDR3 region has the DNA TGTGCCAGCAGCCCGGGACTCTTGAACACCGGGGAGCTGTTTTTT. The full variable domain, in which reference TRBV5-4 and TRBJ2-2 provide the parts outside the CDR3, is ETGVTQSPTHLIKTRGQQVTLRCSSQSGHNTVSWYQQALGQGPQFIFQYYREEENGRGNFPPRFSGLQFPNYSSELNVNALELDDSALYLCASSPGLLNTGELFFGEGSRLTVL.

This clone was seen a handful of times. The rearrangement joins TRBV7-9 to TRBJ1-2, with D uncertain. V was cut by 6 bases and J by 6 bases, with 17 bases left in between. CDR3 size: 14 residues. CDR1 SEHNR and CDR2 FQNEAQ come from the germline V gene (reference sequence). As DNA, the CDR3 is TGTGCCAGCAGACCCGAAGGACCCGGGGATGGCTACACCTTC. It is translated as CASRPEGPGDGYTF. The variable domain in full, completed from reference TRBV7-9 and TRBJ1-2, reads DTGVSQNPRHKITKRGQNVTFRCDPISEHNRLYWYRQTLGQGPEFLTYFQNEAQLEKSRLLSDRFSAERPKGSFSTLEIQRTEQGDSAMYLCASRPEGPGDGYTFGSGTRLTVV.

CDR3: CASSGGGGINTGELFF. CDR3 in DNA: TGTGCCAGCAGCGGAGGCGGGGGGATTAACACCGGGGAGCTGTTTTTT. V is TRBV7-8 and J is TRBJ2-2, with 8 bases identical to TRBD2. CDR3 length: 16 residues. From germline, CDR1 is SGHVS and CDR2 FQNEAQ. The trim removed 5 bases at V and 2 bases at J, leaving 7 bases unmatched.

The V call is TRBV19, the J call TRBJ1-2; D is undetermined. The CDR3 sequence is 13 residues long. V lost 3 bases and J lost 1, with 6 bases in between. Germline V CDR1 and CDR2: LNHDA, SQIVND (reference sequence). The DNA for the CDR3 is TGTGCCAGTAGTATCTTGGTTAACTATGGCTACACCTTC. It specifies CASSILVNYGYTF.

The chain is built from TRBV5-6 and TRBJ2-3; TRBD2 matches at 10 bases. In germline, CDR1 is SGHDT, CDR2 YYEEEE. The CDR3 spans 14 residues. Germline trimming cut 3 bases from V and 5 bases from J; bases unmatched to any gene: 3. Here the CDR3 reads CASSSSSGGDTQYF. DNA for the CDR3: TGTGCCAGCAGCTCTTCTAGCGGGGGAGATACGCAGTATTTT.

CDR3 residues: CASSQTQGLGPYTF. The CDR3 nucleotides are TGCGCCAGCAGCCAGACACAGGGGCTGGGCCCCTACACCTTC. The chain is built from TRBV4-3 and TRBJ1-2; 7 bases are shared with TRBD1. The CDR3 covers 14 residues. Germline V gene lookup returns CDR1 LGHNA and CDR2 YSLEER. The ends lost 3 bases at V and 10 bases at J; junction bases unmatched: 11.

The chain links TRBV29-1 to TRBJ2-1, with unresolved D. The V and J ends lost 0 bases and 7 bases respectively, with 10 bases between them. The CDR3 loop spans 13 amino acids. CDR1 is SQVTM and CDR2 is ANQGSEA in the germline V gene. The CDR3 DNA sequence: TGCAGCGTTGAAGATCTGTGGGCTAATGAGCAGTTCTTC. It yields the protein CSVEDLWANEQFF.

In DNA form, the CDR3 reads TGTGCCAGCAGCCGAGGGGGCGTTGAAGCTTTCTTT. This sequence encodes CASSRGGVEAFF. The V gene is TRBV14, the J gene TRBJ1-1, with 7 positions matching TRBD1. The junction had 3 bases not matched to a gene; V was cut back by 4 bases and J by 7 bases. Germline CDR1 is SGHDN and CDR2 is FVKESK. The CDR3 sequence is 12 residues long.

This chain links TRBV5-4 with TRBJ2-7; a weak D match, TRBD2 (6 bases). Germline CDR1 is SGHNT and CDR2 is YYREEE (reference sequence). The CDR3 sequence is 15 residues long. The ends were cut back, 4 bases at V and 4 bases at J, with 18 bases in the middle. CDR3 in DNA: TGTGCCAGCAGCGCGGGACGACCCATTATTTACGAGCAGTACGTC. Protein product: CASSAGRPIIYEQYV.

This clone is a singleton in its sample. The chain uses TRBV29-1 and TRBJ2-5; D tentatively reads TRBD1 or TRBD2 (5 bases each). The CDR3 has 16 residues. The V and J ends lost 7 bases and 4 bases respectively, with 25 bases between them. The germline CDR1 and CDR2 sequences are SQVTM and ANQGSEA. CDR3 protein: CSGYDRGWVGGETQYF. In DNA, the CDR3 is TGCAGCGGTTACGATCGCGGGTGGGTTGGGGGAGAGACCCAGTACTTC.

The chain's CDR3 is CASTEQGDYGYTF. The CDR3 DNA is TGCGCCAGCACCGAACAGGGTGACTATGGCTACACCTTC. The chain uses TRBV5-1 and TRBJ1-2, with a tentative D call TRBD1 (6 bases). The CDR3 is 13 residues long. Germline CDR1 and CDR2: SGHRS and YFSETQ. With 6 bases removed from V and 3 bases from J, the gap between germline ends came to 12 bases. Supplemented by reference TRBV5-1 and TRBJ1-2, the full variable domain reads KAGVTQTPRYLIKTRGQQVTLSCSPISGHRSVSWYQQTPGQGLQFLFEYFSETQRNKGNFPGRFSGRQFSNSRSEMNVSTLELGDSALYLCASTEQGDYGYTFGSGTRLTVV.

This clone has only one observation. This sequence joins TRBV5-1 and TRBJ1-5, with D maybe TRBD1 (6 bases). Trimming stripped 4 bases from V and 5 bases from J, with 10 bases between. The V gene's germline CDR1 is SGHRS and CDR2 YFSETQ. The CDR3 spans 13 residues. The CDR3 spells CASSPEGDQPQHF. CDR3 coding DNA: TGCGCCAGCAGCCCGGAGGGGGATCAGCCCCAGCATTTT.